The rows below give T cell receptor beta chains drawn from one sample of a study of blood T cell repertoires in COVID-19. Produced via immunoSEQ multiplex PCR; TCRdb's table is partial and in-frame only. This table has roughly 150,000 clones, more than 75% appearing once. The sequenced sample was peripheral blood. All receptors come from a human donor with acute or convalescent COVID-19. The donor label of this sample is uncertain. Both conserved end residues are part of each CDR3. The D gene is left open where the match is weak. Some rows have no size entry. The others give once, few or many, or a class for an expanded clone.

D gene,CDR3 length,J gene,clone size,V gene,CDR3 protein,CDR3 DNA
TRBD1,16,TRBJ1-4,NA,TRBV7-8,CASSQNLGQGRQKLFF,TGTGCCAGCAGCCAAAATCTCGGACAGGGAAGACAAAAACTGTTTTTT
NA,16,TRBJ1-1,few,TRBV5-1,CASSLTDRNMNTEAFF,TGCGCCAGCAGCTTGACCGACAGGAACATGAACACTGAAGCTTTCTTT
NA,12,TRBJ1-5,NA,TRBV30,CAWKQGHQPQHF,TGTGCCTGGAAACAGGGCCATCAGCCCCAGCATTTT
TRBD1,15,TRBJ2-5,NA,TRBV9,CASSVEQGLRETQYF,TGTGCCAGCAGCGTAGAACAGGGGTTGCGGGAGACCCAGTACTTC
TRBD2,15,TRBJ2-5,NA,TRBV5-1,CASSSSPGREETQYF,TGCGCCAGCAGCTCCTCCCCAGGGAGGGAAGAGACCCAGTACTTC
NA,17,TRBJ2-5,NA,TRBV5-4,CASSLDGPGRTQETQYF,TGTGCCAGCAGCTTGGATGGCCCGGGGAGAACTCAAGAGACCCAGTACTTC
NA,13,TRBJ1-1,NA,TRBV6-1,CASSDRWVTEAFF,TGTGCCAGCAGTGACAGGTGGGTCACTGAAGCTTTCTTT
NA,15,TRBJ2-7,NA,TRBV7-9,CASSLRDSGIYEQYF,TGTGCCAGCAGCTTAAGAGACAGTGGAATCTACGAGCAGTACTTC
NA,14,TRBJ2-3,NA,TRBV7-2,CASSSFRLPDTQYF,TGTGCCAGCAGCTCGTTTAGACTCCCAGATACGCAGTATTTT
NA,13,TRBJ2-6,NA,TRBV6-5,CASHRSGANVLTF,TGTGCCAGCCACAGGTCTGGGGCCAACGTCCTGACTTTC
NA,13,TRBJ1-4,NA,TRBV30,CAWSVQGGEKLFF,TGTGCCTGGAGTGTACAGGGCGGGGAAAAACTGTTTTTT
NA,17,TRBJ2-2,NA,TRBV7-2,CASSLDGGAASTGELFF,TGTGCCAGCAGCTTAGATGGCGGGGCGGCAAGCACCGGGGAGCTGTTTTTT
TRBD2,16,TRBJ2-7,NA,TRBV2,CASSNQLAILSYEQYF,TGTGCCAGCAGTAATCAACTAGCGATCCTCTCCTACGAGCAGTACTTC
NA,15,TRBJ1-6,NA,TRBV5-4,CASSLRTVNNSPLHF,TGTGCCAGCAGCCTCAGGACAGTGAATAATTCACCCCTCCACTTT
TRBD1,13,TRBJ1-2,NA,TRBV7-3,CASSSDPDRGYTF,TGTGCCAGCAGCTCGGACCCGGACAGGGGCTACACCTTC
NA,15,TRBJ2-3,NA,TRBV5-4,CASSLGGERADTQYF,TGTGCCAGCAGCTTGGGTGGGGAGCGGGCAGATACGCAGTATTTT
NA,13,TRBJ1-1,NA,TRBV7-2,CASSSRVRTEAFF,TGTGCCAGCAGCTCCAGGGTTAGGACTGAAGCTTTCTTT